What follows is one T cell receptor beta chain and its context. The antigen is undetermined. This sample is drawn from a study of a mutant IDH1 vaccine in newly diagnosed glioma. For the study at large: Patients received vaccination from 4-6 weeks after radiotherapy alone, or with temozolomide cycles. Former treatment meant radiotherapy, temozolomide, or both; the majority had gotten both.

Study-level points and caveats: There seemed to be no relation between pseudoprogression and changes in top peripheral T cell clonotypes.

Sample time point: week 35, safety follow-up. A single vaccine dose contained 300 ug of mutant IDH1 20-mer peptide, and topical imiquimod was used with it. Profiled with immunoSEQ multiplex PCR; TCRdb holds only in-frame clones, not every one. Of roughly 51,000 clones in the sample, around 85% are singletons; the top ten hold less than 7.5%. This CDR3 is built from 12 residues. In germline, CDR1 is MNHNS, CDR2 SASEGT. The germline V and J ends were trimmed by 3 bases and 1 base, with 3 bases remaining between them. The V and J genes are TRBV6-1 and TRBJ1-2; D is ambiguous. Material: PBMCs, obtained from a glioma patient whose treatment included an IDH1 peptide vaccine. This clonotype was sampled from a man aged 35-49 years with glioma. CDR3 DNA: TGTGCCAGCAGTGACTTTAACTATGGCTACACCTTC. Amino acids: CASSDFNYGYTF.